This is a list of T cell receptor beta chains from one sample in a study of T-cell reconstitution after alpha-beta-depleted transplantation in children. TCRdb processed the PCR reads anew with MiXCR; each CDR3 protein has one entry. Among fewer than 150,000 distinct CDR3 sequences, about 9.5% were seen once, and the ten largest hold around 24%. The sequences come from PBMCs, mostly from graft donor cells, collected 180 days after TCRalphabeta/CD19-depleted stem cell transplant. The source is a girl less than two years old who had a stem cell transplant for combined immunodeficiency, so the T cells may come from the graft donor. CDR3s include the opening cysteine and the closing phenylalanine or tryptophan. Each record gives: J gene, V gene, clone size, D gene, CDR3 length, CDR3 DNA, CDR3 protein. The D gene is left open where the match is weak. Rows may omit the clone size; those that give it use once, few, many or a size class.

TRBJ2-7 TRBV30 few TRBD2 17 TGTGCCTGGAGTGACGCGCTCCTAGCGGGGGGACCCTACGAGCAGTACTTC CAWSDALLAGGPYEQYF
TRBJ1-4 TRBV18 . . 15 TGTGCCAGCTCACCACCGGCCCCCTTTGGAGAAAAACTGTTTTTT CASSPPAPFGEKLFF
TRBJ2-5 TRBV5-1 many . 16 TGCGCCAGCAGTCACCAAGGACTTGGGGGCCAAGAGACCCAGTACTTC CASSHQGLGGQETQYF
TRBJ2-7 TRBV7-2 few . 15 TGTGCCAGCAGCTTAGATTGGGGACAATCCTACGAGCAGTACTTC CASSLDWGQSYEQYF
TRBJ1-5 TRBV20-1 few TRBD1 14 TGCAGTGCTAGACGCGGCAGGGGGAATCAGCCCCAGCATTTT CSARRGRGNQPQHF
TRBJ1-5 TRBV20-1 few TRBD1 20 TGCAGTGCTAGAAGGATCCCGGGACAGGGGGCCGGAGGGAGCAATCAGCCCCAGCATTTT CSARRIPGQGAGGSNQPQHF
TRBJ1-1 TRBV7-2 few TRBD1 14 TGTGCCAGCAGCCCGGGACAGAAAAACACTGAAGCTTTCTTT CASSPGQKNTEAFF
TRBJ1-6 TRBV6-1 few TRBD1 15 TGTGCCAGCACCTCGGGGGACAGGCTAAATTCACCCCTCCACTTT CASTSGDRLNSPLHF
TRBJ2-5 TRBV20-1 many . 11 TGCAGTGCTTACAGGGTTGAGACCCAGTACTTC CSAYRVETQYF
TRBJ2-1 TRBV5-1 . . 18 TGCGCCAGCAGCTTGAAAGGGGGGGGGTTGATCCCCTACATTGAGCAGTTCTTC CASSLKGGGLIPYIEQFF
TRBJ1-2 TRBV12-3/TRBV12-4 . . 14 TGTGCCAGCAGTTTGGGGCAGGGCGACTATGGCTACACCTTC CASSLGQGDYGYTF
TRBJ2-7 TRBV6-2/TRBV6-3 . . 14 TGTGCCAGCATAGCCCCAGGACTCCACTACGAGCAGTACTTC CASIAPGLHYEQYF
TRBJ1-5 TRBV6-2/TRBV6-3 few . 12 TGTGCCAGCAGTTACTCGAAGCAGCCCCAGCATTTT CASSYSKQPQHF
TRBJ1-4 TRBV4-1 . . 17 TGCGCCAGCAGCCAAGATCGACCAGGAACAGGTTATGAAAAACTGTTTTTT CASSQDRPGTGYEKLFF
TRBJ2-1 TRBV10-3 . . 12 TGTGCCCTCGGCACCTCCTACAATGAGCAGTTCTTC CALGTSYNEQFF
TRBJ2-4 TRBV20-1 few . 14 TGCAGTGCTAGCGACCCGTTAGCCAAAAACATTCAGTACTTC CSASDPLAKNIQYF
TRBJ2-2 TRBV5-5 few . 15 TGTGCCAGCATAGTAGGACACTCGAACACCGGGGAGCTGTTTTTT CASIVGHSNTGELFF
TRBJ2-3 TRBV5-1 . . 16 TGCGCCAGCAGCTCAGGGGAAACCAAGTTCACAGATACGCAGTATTTT CASSSGETKFTDTQYF
TRBJ2-3 TRBV12-3/TRBV12-4 few TRBD2 17 TGTGCCAGCAGTGGGGGAGGGTGGGGCTTAATGACAGATACGCAGTATTTT CASSGGGWGLMTDTQYF
TRBJ2-7 TRBV7-2 . . 15 TGTGCCAGCAGCTTAGTGGGGGCTATAAGCTACGAGCAGTACTTC CASSLVGAISYEQYF
TRBJ1-5 TRBV28 few . 14 TGTGCCAGCAGTTTAGGAGACATCGATCAGCCCCAGCATTTT CASSLGDIDQPQHF
TRBJ2-2 TRBV7-3 few TRBD1 15 TGTGCCAGCAGCTGGGGGACAGGGAACACCGGGGAGCTGTTTTTT CASSWGTGNTGELFF
TRBJ2-1 TRBV20-1 . TRBD1 16 TGCAGTGCTAGAGATCCAAGGACAGGGTTTAGGAATGAGCAGTTCTTC CSARDPRTGFRNEQFF
TRBJ2-2 TRBV6-1 many . 14 TGTGCCAGCAGGAAGTGGTCGGTAGCCGGGGAGCTGTTTTTT CASRKWSVAGELFF
TRBJ2-7 TRBV20-1 . . 20 TGCAGTGCTAGAGATTTCGCCGGCGTGATAGGGCGGGCCAACTCCTACGAGCAGTACTTC CSARDFAGVIGRANSYEQYF
TRBJ2-2 TRBV5-1 . TRBD1 16 TGCGCCAGCAGCTTGGGACAGGGCATTGGCACCGGGGAGCTGTTTTTT CASSLGQGIGTGELFF
TRBJ2-1 TRBV2 few . 13 TGTGCCAGCAGGGGATCCTACTCAAATGAGCAGTTCTTC CASRGSYSNEQFF
TRBJ1-1 TRBV20-1 few TRBD1 17 TGCAGTGCTAGAGGCCGGGGACAGGGACCTTGGAACACTGAAGCTTTCTTT CSARGRGQGPWNTEAFF
TRBJ1-2 TRBV5-1 many TRBD1 13 TGCGCCAGCAGCCCCGGACAGGGTGGTGGCTACACCTTC CASSPGQGGGYTF
TRBJ2-7 TRBV7-2 few . 13 TGTGCCAGCAGCTTTTCGGCCCGCTACGAGCAGTACTTC CASSFSARYEQYF
TRBJ1-2 TRBV27 few TRBD1 14 TGTGCCAGCAGTAGCCGGGACAGATACTATGGCTACACCTTC CASSSRDRYYGYTF
TRBJ1-1 TRBV10-3 . . 13 TGTGCCATCAGTGAGGCCGGCCACGGAGAAGCTTTCTTT CAISEAGHGEAFF
TRBJ2-5 TRBV12-3/TRBV12-4 few TRBD2 14 TGTGCCAGCAGTGTAGCGGGAGGGGGAGCTGGCCAGTACTTC CASSVAGGGAGQYF
TRBJ1-1 TRBV5-1 . . 14 TGCGCCAGCAGCCGACAGTTTAGGACAATTGAAGCTTTCTTT CASSRQFRTIEAFF
TRBJ2-3 TRBV5-1 many . 14 TGCGCCAGCAGCTTGGCCTTCAACACAGATACGCAGTATTTT CASSLAFNTDTQYF
TRBJ1-1 TRBV5-1 many . 14 TGCGCCAGCAGCTCCGGACAGTCAAGGGCTGAAGCTTTCTTT CASSSGQSRAEAFF
TRBJ2-6 TRBV6-2/TRBV6-3 . . 14 TGTGCCAGCGATGGGATTCCTGGGGCCAACGTCCTGACTTTC CASDGIPGANVLTF
TRBJ2-7 TRBV7-2 few . 14 TGTGCCAGCAGCTTAGTCTTGGGCCAAACCGAGCAGTACTTC CASSLVLGQTEQYF
TRBJ1-6 TRBV5-1 . TRBD1 18 TGCGCCAGCAGCTACTATAAAAGGACAGACCAAGGGGGCTCACCCCTCCACTTT CASSYYKRTDQGGSPLHF
TRBJ1-5 TRBV29-1 few TRBD1 13 TGCAGCGTGGGACAGGGCGAAGGACAGCCCCAGCATTTT CSVGQGEGQPQHF
TRBJ2-5 TRBV29-1 many . 11 TGCAGCGTTGGAGTCAGAGAGACCCAGTACTTC CSVGVRETQYF
TRBJ2-3 TRBV18 . TRBD2 15 TGTGCCAGCTCACCCCCTAGCGGGTATGCAGATACGCAGTATTTT CASSPPSGYADTQYF
TRBJ2-3 TRBV6-5 few . 14 TGTGCCAGCAGTTACTCGGCCTACACAGATACGCAGTATTTT CASSYSAYTDTQYF
TRBJ2-7 TRBV24-1 few TRBD1 15 TGTGCCACCAGTGATTCCGGGACAGGAGCCTACGAGCAGTACTTC CATSDSGTGAYEQYF
TRBJ1-5 TRBV6-5 few . 14 TGTGCCAGCAGTTATTCACGCTACAATCAGCCCCAGCATTTT CASSYSRYNQPQHF
TRBJ2-1 TRBV5-1 few TRBD2 17 TGCGCCAGCAGCTCGGGACTAGCGGGGCCTGTCCCCAATGAGCAGTTCTTC CASSSGLAGPVPNEQFF
TRBJ1-2 TRBV27 . TRBD1 14 TGTGCCAGCAGTTTATTAGGGGGCAGGGATGGCTACACCTTC CASSLLGGRDGYTF